These T cell receptor beta chains were read from a single sample in a study of blood T cell repertoires in COVID-19. Profiled with immunoSEQ multiplex PCR; TCRdb holds only in-frame clones, not every one. The sample lists 140,000 or so clones; around 84% were seen once. Sequenced input: peripheral blood. Receptors originate from a man aged 55 to 70 with active or convalescent COVID-19. The CDR3 runs from the conserved cysteine through the conserved F or W. The D gene is left open where the match is weak. A clone size is listed for some rows: how often the clone was seen (once, few, many), or a class if it is expanded.

clone size: -
V gene: TRBV5-4
CDR3 length: 14
J gene: TRBJ2-3
D gene: TRBD1
CDR3 DNA: TGTGCCAGCAGCTTGGTGACAGGGGCGGATACGCAGTATTTT
CDR3 protein: CASSLVTGADTQYF

clone size: -
V gene: TRBV5-1
CDR3 length: 17
J gene: TRBJ2-1
D gene: TRBD1
CDR3 DNA: TGCGCCAGCAGCTTGGGCGGACAGGTAAAGAAGAACAATGAGCAGTTCTTC
CDR3 protein: CASSLGGQVKKNNEQFF

clone size: -
V gene: TRBV12-3/TRBV12-4
CDR3 length: 11
J gene: TRBJ2-2
D gene: -
CDR3 DNA: TGTGCCAGCAGTACTACCGGGGAGCTGTTTTTT
CDR3 protein: CASSTTGELFF

clone size: -
V gene: TRBV19
CDR3 length: 14
J gene: TRBJ1-5
D gene: -
CDR3 DNA: TGTGCCAGTAGTATTGAGTATAGCAATCAGCCCCAGCATTTT
CDR3 protein: CASSIEYSNQPQHF

clone size: -
V gene: TRBV3-1/TRBV3-2
CDR3 length: 16
J gene: TRBJ1-2
D gene: TRBD1
CDR3 DNA: TGTGCCAGCAGCCAGCTCGGACAGGGAGCTAACTATGGCTACACCTTC
CDR3 protein: CASSQLGQGANYGYTF

clone size: once
V gene: TRBV7-2
CDR3 length: 17
J gene: TRBJ2-2
D gene: TRBD2
CDR3 DNA: TGTGCCAGCGGACCGGGACTAGAAAGGCGGAACACCGGGGAGCTGTTTTTT
CDR3 protein: CASGPGLERRNTGELFF

clone size: -
V gene: TRBV5-1
CDR3 length: 20
J gene: TRBJ2-3
D gene: TRBD2
CDR3 DNA: TGCGCCAGCAGCTTGGATCGTAGGGGGCTTAGCGGGAGGGTAGAAGATACGCAGTATTTT
CDR3 protein: CASSLDRRGLSGRVEDTQYF

clone size: -
V gene: TRBV11-2
CDR3 length: 15
J gene: TRBJ2-7
D gene: TRBD1
CDR3 DNA: TGTGCCAGCAGCTTAGGTCGACAGGGGGCCTACGAGCAGTACTTC
CDR3 protein: CASSLGRQGAYEQYF

clone size: -
V gene: TRBV11-2
CDR3 length: 15
J gene: TRBJ1-2
D gene: TRBD1
CDR3 DNA: TGTGCCAGCAGCTCCGCGGACAGGACATACTATGGCTACACCTTC
CDR3 protein: CASSSADRTYYGYTF

clone size: once
V gene: TRBV6-5
CDR3 length: 15
J gene: TRBJ2-3
D gene: -
CDR3 DNA: TGTGCCAGCACGACCCTCAGGGGGGCCACAGATACGCAGTATTTT
CDR3 protein: CASTTLRGATDTQYF

clone size: -
V gene: TRBV3-1/TRBV3-2
CDR3 length: 14
J gene: TRBJ1-4
D gene: -
CDR3 DNA: TGTGCCAGCAGCCGACAGATATCTAATGAAAAACTGTTTTTT
CDR3 protein: CASSRQISNEKLFF

clone size: -
V gene: TRBV4-3
CDR3 length: 14
J gene: TRBJ1-2
D gene: -
CDR3 DNA: TGCGCCAGCAGCCAAGAGCGACAGGTTTATGGCTACACCTTC
CDR3 protein: CASSQERQVYGYTF

clone size: -
V gene: TRBV19
CDR3 length: 18
J gene: TRBJ1-3
D gene: -
CDR3 DNA: TGTGCCAGTAGTATAGAGATTGGACATCCGACACTCGGAAACACCATATATTTT
CDR3 protein: CASSIEIGHPTLGNTIYF

clone size: -
V gene: TRBV7-9
CDR3 length: 14
J gene: TRBJ1-2
D gene: -
CDR3 DNA: TGTGCCAGCAGCTTCGAGGGCTTTGGCTATGGCTACACCTTC
CDR3 protein: CASSFEGFGYGYTF

clone size: -
V gene: TRBV5-4
CDR3 length: 15
J gene: TRBJ2-2
D gene: TRBD1
CDR3 DNA: TGTGCCAGCCAGCGGTCGGGACAGGCCACCGGGGAGCTGTTTTTT
CDR3 protein: CASQRSGQATGELFF

clone size: -
V gene: TRBV19
CDR3 length: 16
J gene: TRBJ1-6
D gene: TRBD1
CDR3 DNA: TGTGCCAGTAGTCCACAGGGGGCTGGTTTAAATTCACCCCTCCACTTT
CDR3 protein: CASSPQGAGLNSPLHF

clone size: -
V gene: TRBV11-2
CDR3 length: 17
J gene: TRBJ2-1
D gene: TRBD2
CDR3 DNA: TGTGCCAGCAGCCCCAGGGGTAGCGGGGCCTCCTACAATGAGCAGTTCTTC
CDR3 protein: CASSPRGSGASYNEQFF

clone size: -
V gene: TRBV11-3
CDR3 length: 12
J gene: TRBJ1-1
D gene: -
CDR3 DNA: TGTGCCAGCAGCACCCGACCGCGGGTAGCTTTCTTT
CDR3 protein: CASSTRPRVAFF

clone size: -
V gene: TRBV7-8
CDR3 length: 14
J gene: TRBJ2-3
D gene: TRBD2
CDR3 DNA: TGTGCCAGCAGCATGGGACTAGCCTCAGATACGCAGTATTTT
CDR3 protein: CASSMGLASDTQYF

clone size: -
V gene: TRBV5-1
CDR3 length: 14
J gene: TRBJ2-5
D gene: -
CDR3 DNA: TGCGCCAGCAGCTTGGGGCAACCCGAAGAGACCCAGTACTTC
CDR3 protein: CASSLGQPEETQYF

clone size: -
V gene: TRBV6-2/TRBV6-3
CDR3 length: 16
J gene: TRBJ2-3
D gene: TRBD1
CDR3 DNA: TGTGCCAGCAGTTTCTCAGACAGGGATTTCACAGATACGCAGTATTTT
CDR3 protein: CASSFSDRDFTDTQYF

clone size: -
V gene: TRBV18
CDR3 length: 14
J gene: TRBJ2-1
D gene: TRBD2
CDR3 DNA: TGTGCCAGCTCACCACTAGCGGGAGATGTTGAGCAGTTCTTC
CDR3 protein: CASSPLAGDVEQFF

clone size: once
V gene: TRBV6-5
CDR3 length: 13
J gene: TRBJ2-3
D gene: -
CDR3 DNA: TGTGCCAGCAGCAGGGACACCGCTGGTACGCAGTATTTT
CDR3 protein: CASSRDTAGTQYF

clone size: -
V gene: TRBV6-2/TRBV6-3
CDR3 length: 11
J gene: TRBJ1-2
D gene: -
CDR3 DNA: TGTGCCAGCAGTTACCCCAGAGGCTACACCTTC
CDR3 protein: CASSYPRGYTF

clone size: -
V gene: TRBV7-7
CDR3 length: 15
J gene: TRBJ2-1
D gene: TRBD2
CDR3 DNA: TGTGCCAGCAGCTTGGAAGCGGGAGTCGGGAATGAGCAGTTCTTC
CDR3 protein: CASSLEAGVGNEQFF

clone size: -
V gene: TRBV11-3
CDR3 length: 16
J gene: TRBJ2-1
D gene: TRBD2
CDR3 DNA: TGTGCCAGCAGCTTCGAGGGACTAGCGGGAGGTTATGAGCAGTTCTTC
CDR3 protein: CASSFEGLAGGYEQFF

clone size: -
V gene: TRBV5-5
CDR3 length: 14
J gene: TRBJ1-1
D gene: -
CDR3 DNA: TGTGCCAGCAGCTTCCCCGGAGCCGGCACTGAAGCTTTCTTT
CDR3 protein: CASSFPGAGTEAFF

clone size: -
V gene: TRBV4-1
CDR3 length: 15
J gene: TRBJ1-1
D gene: -
CDR3 DNA: TGCGCCAGCAGCCCCATCGGTAGGGAGGACACTGAAGCTTTCTTT
CDR3 protein: CASSPIGREDTEAFF

clone size: -
V gene: TRBV2
CDR3 length: 12
J gene: TRBJ2-7
D gene: -
CDR3 DNA: TGTGCCAGCAGGCCACAGGGTACCGAGCAGTACTTC
CDR3 protein: CASRPQGTEQYF

clone size: -
V gene: TRBV7-2
CDR3 length: 14
J gene: TRBJ2-5
D gene: -
CDR3 DNA: TGTGCCAGCAGCTTAGTGTCTGGGGCAGAGACCCAGTACTTC
CDR3 protein: CASSLVSGAETQYF

clone size: few
V gene: TRBV6-5
CDR3 length: 14
J gene: TRBJ2-5
D gene: TRBD2
CDR3 DNA: TGTGCCAGCAGTTACGAGGGGAGGGATGTGACCCAGTACTTC
CDR3 protein: CASSYEGRDVTQYF

clone size: few
V gene: TRBV5-1
CDR3 length: 14
J gene: TRBJ1-1
D gene: TRBD1
CDR3 DNA: TGCGCCAGCAGCTCTGACAGGGGCCGTACTGAAGCTTTCTTT
CDR3 protein: CASSSDRGRTEAFF

clone size: once
V gene: TRBV6-5
CDR3 length: 15
J gene: TRBJ2-2
D gene: -
CDR3 DNA: TGTGCCAGCAGTTACGCGGGATTATTAACCGGGGAGCTGTTTTTT
CDR3 protein: CASSYAGLLTGELFF

clone size: -
V gene: TRBV7-2
CDR3 length: 15
J gene: TRBJ2-2
D gene: -
CDR3 DNA: TGTGCCAGCACCCGATCAGCGGGGAACACCGGGGAGCTGTTTTTT
CDR3 protein: CASTRSAGNTGELFF

clone size: -
V gene: TRBV20-1
CDR3 length: 13
J gene: TRBJ1-5
D gene: -
CDR3 DNA: TGCAGTGCTAGTTCCGGGACTTATCAGCCCCAGCATTTT
CDR3 protein: CSASSGTYQPQHF

clone size: -
V gene: TRBV18
CDR3 length: 18
J gene: TRBJ2-2
D gene: -
CDR3 DNA: TGTGCCAGCTCACCTCGTAATTTAGACAGGGAGGATGCCGGGGAGCTGTTTTTT
CDR3 protein: CASSPRNLDREDAGELFF

clone size: -
V gene: TRBV7-8
CDR3 length: 16
J gene: TRBJ1-2
D gene: TRBD1
CDR3 DNA: TGTGCCAGCAGCTTAGTGGGACAGGGGGCCATCTATGGCTACACCTTC
CDR3 protein: CASSLVGQGAIYGYTF

clone size: few
V gene: TRBV28
CDR3 length: 17
J gene: TRBJ2-1
D gene: TRBD2
CDR3 DNA: TGTGCCAGCAGTTTATACGCTCGAGGACTAGCGGGAAATGAGCAGTTCTTC
CDR3 protein: CASSLYARGLAGNEQFF

clone size: few
V gene: TRBV4-3
CDR3 length: 17
J gene: TRBJ1-2
D gene: TRBD1
CDR3 DNA: TGCGCCAGCAGCCAGACGGGACAGGCCCCTGTTAACTATGGCTACACCTTC
CDR3 protein: CASSQTGQAPVNYGYTF

clone size: -
V gene: TRBV27
CDR3 length: 14
J gene: TRBJ2-7
D gene: -
CDR3 DNA: TGTGCCAGCCGCTCTAGGACAGCCTCCTACGAGCAGTACTTC
CDR3 protein: CASRSRTASYEQYF

clone size: -
V gene: TRBV29-1
CDR3 length: 14
J gene: TRBJ1-1
D gene: TRBD1
CDR3 DNA: TGCAGCGTTAATCGGGACAGGGGGAACACTGAAGCTTTCTTT
CDR3 protein: CSVNRDRGNTEAFF

clone size: -
V gene: TRBV11-2
CDR3 length: 15
J gene: TRBJ2-1
D gene: TRBD2
CDR3 DNA: TGTGCCAGCAGCTATGGACTAGCGGGAGTTGTTGAGCAGTTCTTC
CDR3 protein: CASSYGLAGVVEQFF

clone size: -
V gene: TRBV25-1
CDR3 length: 14
J gene: TRBJ1-4
D gene: -
CDR3 DNA: TGTGCCAGCAGTGCGGGGGTAACTAATGAAAAACTGTTTTTT
CDR3 protein: CASSAGVTNEKLFF

clone size: -
V gene: TRBV2
CDR3 length: 17
J gene: TRBJ2-5
D gene: TRBD2
CDR3 DNA: TGTGCCAGCAGTGATCCGGAGGGGACTAGCGGCCAAGAGACCCAGTACTTC
CDR3 protein: CASSDPEGTSGQETQYF

clone size: few
V gene: TRBV3-1/TRBV3-2
CDR3 length: 14
J gene: TRBJ1-1
D gene: -
CDR3 DNA: TGTGCCAGCAGCCAAGGTTCTTGGAACACTGAAGCTTTCTTT
CDR3 protein: CASSQGSWNTEAFF

clone size: -
V gene: TRBV14
CDR3 length: 19
J gene: TRBJ2-2
D gene: -
CDR3 DNA: TGTGCCAGCAGCCAAGATTTTCTTTTGGGGACACCGAACACCGGGGAGCTGTTTTTT
CDR3 protein: CASSQDFLLGTPNTGELFF

clone size: -
V gene: TRBV6-5
CDR3 length: 13
J gene: TRBJ2-7
D gene: -
CDR3 DNA: TGTGCCAGCACAAACGCGGGTTCCTACGAGCAGTACTTC
CDR3 protein: CASTNAGSYEQYF

clone size: once
V gene: TRBV11-2
CDR3 length: 15
J gene: TRBJ1-2
D gene: TRBD1
CDR3 DNA: TGTGCCAGCAGCCCGACGGCGGGGACAGTCTATGGCTACACCTTC
CDR3 protein: CASSPTAGTVYGYTF

clone size: -
V gene: TRBV5-4
CDR3 length: 15
J gene: TRBJ2-7
D gene: TRBD1
CDR3 DNA: TGTGCCAGCAGCTCCGTGGACAGGTTCCCCTACGAGCAGTACTTC
CDR3 protein: CASSSVDRFPYEQYF

clone size: -
V gene: TRBV19
CDR3 length: 14
J gene: TRBJ2-2
D gene: -
CDR3 DNA: TGTGCCAGTAGGTCTAACGGGAACACCGGGGAGCTGTTTTTT
CDR3 protein: CASRSNGNTGELFF

clone size: -
V gene: TRBV24-1
CDR3 length: 15
J gene: TRBJ1-1
D gene: TRBD1
CDR3 DNA: TGTGCCACCAGCGGCAACGAATTCGGGACAGTTGAAGCTTTCTTT
CDR3 protein: CATSGNEFGTVEAFF

clone size: -
V gene: TRBV9
CDR3 length: 14
J gene: TRBJ1-1
D gene: -
CDR3 DNA: TGTGCCAGCAGCCGGAACCAGGCGAACACTGAAGCTTTCTTT
CDR3 protein: CASSRNQANTEAFF

clone size: once
V gene: TRBV10-2
CDR3 length: 14
J gene: TRBJ2-1
D gene: -
CDR3 DNA: TGCGCCAGCTACCTATCGAGCTCCTACAATGAGCAGTTCTTC
CDR3 protein: CASYLSSSYNEQFF

clone size: -
V gene: TRBV7-8
CDR3 length: 15
J gene: TRBJ1-1
D gene: -
CDR3 DNA: TGTGCCAGCAGCCAAATCGCCGGGATGAACACTGAAGCTTTCTTT
CDR3 protein: CASSQIAGMNTEAFF

clone size: -
V gene: TRBV7-9
CDR3 length: 14
J gene: TRBJ2-5
D gene: TRBD1
CDR3 DNA: TGTGCCAGCAGCTGGGACAGGGACTGGGAGACCCAGTACTTC
CDR3 protein: CASSWDRDWETQYF

clone size: -
V gene: TRBV7-9
CDR3 length: 16
J gene: TRBJ2-3
D gene: -
CDR3 DNA: TGTGCCAGCAGTCCCCCCGGGGGGCTTACCACAGATACGCAGTATTTT
CDR3 protein: CASSPPGGLTTDTQYF

clone size: -
V gene: TRBV6-5
CDR3 length: 13
J gene: TRBJ1-2
D gene: -
CDR3 DNA: TGTGCCAGCAAGGTTCGGGACACCTATGGCTACACCTTC
CDR3 protein: CASKVRDTYGYTF

clone size: -
V gene: TRBV19
CDR3 length: 14
J gene: TRBJ1-1
D gene: TRBD1
CDR3 DNA: TGTGCCAGTAGCAGACAGGGGGGCTACACTGAAGCTTTCTTT
CDR3 protein: CASSRQGGYTEAFF

clone size: -
V gene: TRBV2
CDR3 length: 15
J gene: TRBJ1-2
D gene: -
CDR3 DNA: TGTGCCAGCAGTGAACTGGGGACTGGCGGCTATGGCTACACCTTC
CDR3 protein: CASSELGTGGYGYTF